This T cell receptor (beta chain) stems from a study of T cell changes during pregnancy in multiple sclerosis. Germline lookup yields CDR1 SNHLY and CDR2 FYNNEI. The CDR3 extends over 13 amino acids. The data were produced by immunoSEQ multiplex PCR, yet TCRdb's version contains in-frame clones alone and is incomplete. The sample holds tens of thousands of clones, about 89% seen once. The chain has TRBV2 and TRBJ2-5; D is undetermined. The sample consisted of peripheral blood, taken in the second trimester of pregnancy. The TCR was taken from a female donor with multiple sclerosis, enrolled in a pregnancy study. The CDR3: CATRPSAQETQYF. In DNA, the CDR3 is TGTGCTACCCGCCCCAGCGCCCAAGAGACCCAGTACTTC. The whole variable domain, filled in from reference TRBV2 and TRBJ2-5, reads EPEVTQTPSHQVTQMGQEVILRCVPISNHLYFYWYRQILGQKVEFLVSFYNNEISEKSEIFDDQFSVERPDGSNFTLKIRSTKLEDSAMYFCATRPSAQETQYFGPGTRLLVL.